This T cell receptor (beta chain) was captured by sequencing in a study of blood T cell repertoires in COVID-19. Study summary: From T cells, B-cell-depleted T cells, or PBMCs came the material, which was cDNA or gDNA.

Original processing methods: Quantification of nucleated cells was approximated via reference gene primer amplification. TCRdb's table, derived via immunoSEQ multiplex PCR, lists solely in-frame clones and lacks some. For V, J and clone size, that table is used; D and trimming come from the DNA. The sample has roughly 150,000 clones, roughly four fifths seen once; the top ten hold about 11%. V shed 3 bases and J shed 1 base, with 12 bases lying between them. CDR3 length: 15 amino acids. Germline assignment: CDR1 LNHDA and CDR2 SQIVND (reference sequence). The V call is TRBV19, the J call TRBJ1-1, with D uncertain. Material: peripheral blood. The clonotype comes from a man aged 60-69 years with active or convalescent COVID-19. CDR3 amino acids: CASSISGLGNTEAFF. In DNA, the CDR3 is TGTGCCAGTAGTATTAGCGGGCTCGGGAACACTGAAGCTTTCTTT. Complete variable domain (other parts from reference TRBV19 and TRBJ1-1): DGGITQSPKYLFRKEGQNVTLSCEQNLNHDAMYWYRQDPGQGLRLIYYSQIVNDFQKGDIAEGYSVSREKKESFPLTVTSAQKNPTAFYLCASSISGLGNTEAFFGQGTRLTVV.